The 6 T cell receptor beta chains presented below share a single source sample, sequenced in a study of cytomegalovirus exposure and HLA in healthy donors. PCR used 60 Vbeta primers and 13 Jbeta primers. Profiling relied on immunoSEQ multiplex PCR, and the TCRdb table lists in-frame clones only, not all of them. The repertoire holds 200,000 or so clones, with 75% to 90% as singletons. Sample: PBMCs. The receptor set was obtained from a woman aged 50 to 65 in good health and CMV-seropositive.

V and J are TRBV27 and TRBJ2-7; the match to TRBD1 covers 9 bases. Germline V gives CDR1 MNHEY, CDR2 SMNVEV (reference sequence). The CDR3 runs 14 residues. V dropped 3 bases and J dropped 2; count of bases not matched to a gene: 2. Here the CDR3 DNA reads TGTGCCAGCAGTTTTACAGGGGGCGCCTACGAGCAGTACTTC. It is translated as CASSFTGGAYEQYF.

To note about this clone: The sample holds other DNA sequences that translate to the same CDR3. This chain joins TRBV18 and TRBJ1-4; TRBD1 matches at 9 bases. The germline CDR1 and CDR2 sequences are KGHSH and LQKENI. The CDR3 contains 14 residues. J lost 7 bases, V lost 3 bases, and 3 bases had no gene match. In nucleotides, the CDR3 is TGTGCCAGCTCACCCGGGACAGGGCGTGAAAAACTGTTTTTT. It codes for CASSPGTGREKLFF.

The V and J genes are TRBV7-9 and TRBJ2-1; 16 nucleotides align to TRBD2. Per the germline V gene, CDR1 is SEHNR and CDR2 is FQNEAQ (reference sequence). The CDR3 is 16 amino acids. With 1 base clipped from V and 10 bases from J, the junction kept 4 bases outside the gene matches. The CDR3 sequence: CASSLVSGLAGGEQFF. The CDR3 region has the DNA TGTGCCAGCAGCTTAGTGTCGGGACTAGCGGGAGGGGAGCAGTTCTTC.

As DNA, the CDR3 is TGTGCCAGCAGCCTAAATCGGGAGGGCTCCTACAATGAGCAGTTCTTC. Protein: CASSLNREGSYNEQFF. The chain is built from TRBV7-6 and TRBJ2-1; 8 bases fit TRBD2. CDR3 length equals 16 residues. Losses at the gene ends were 5 bases for V and 0 bases for J; bases not matched to a gene: 6. The germline gives CDR1 SGHVS, CDR2 FNYEAQ. Using reference TRBV7-6 and TRBJ2-1 for the parts outside the CDR3, the full variable domain is GAGVSQSPRYKVTKRGQDVALRCDPISGHVSLYWYRQALGQGPEFLTYFNYEAQQDKSGLPNDRFSAERPEGSISTLTIQRTEQRDSAMYRCASSLNREGSYNEQFFGPGTRLTVL.

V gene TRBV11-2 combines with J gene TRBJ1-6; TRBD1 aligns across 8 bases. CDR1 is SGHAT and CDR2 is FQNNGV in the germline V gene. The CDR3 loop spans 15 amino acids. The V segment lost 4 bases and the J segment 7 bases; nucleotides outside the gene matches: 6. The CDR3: CASSSRQGLNSPLHF. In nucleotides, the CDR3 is TGTGCCAGCAGCTCCAGACAGGGGCTAAATTCACCCCTCCACTTT. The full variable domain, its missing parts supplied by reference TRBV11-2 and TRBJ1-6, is EAGVAQSPRYKIIEKRQSVAFWCNPISGHATLYWYQQILGQGPKLLIQFQNNGVVDDSQLPKDRFSAERLKGVDSTLKIQPAKLEDSAVYLCASSSRQGLNSPLHFGNGTRLTVT.

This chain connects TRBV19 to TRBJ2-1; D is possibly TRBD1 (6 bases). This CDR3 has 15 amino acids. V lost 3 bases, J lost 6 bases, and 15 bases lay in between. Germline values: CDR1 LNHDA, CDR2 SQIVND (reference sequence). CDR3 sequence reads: CASSMVELGGNEQFF. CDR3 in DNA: TGTGCCAGTAGTATGGTAGAACTAGGGGGCAATGAGCAGTTCTTC.